Here is one T cell receptor (beta chain) with its context. The table came from immunoSEQ multiplex PCR; TCRdb's copy has only in-frame clones and leaves some out. The table lists around 16,000 clones, approximately 80% of them singletons. Germline CDR1 and CDR2: MNHEY and SVGAGI. This CDR3 has 15 amino acids. Unmatched junction bases numbered 4, after V lost 2 bases and J lost 3 bases. This entry belongs to a study of T cell changes during pregnancy in multiple sclerosis. The chain carries TRBV6-5 and TRBJ1-2; TRBD1 aligns across 9 bases. This receptor was taken from a female donor in good health, enrolled as a control in a pregnancy study. The source material was CD8+ T cells from peripheral blood mononuclear cells, sampled after pregnancy. CDR3 sequence reads: CASSYVQGAHYGYTF. CDR3 nucleotides: TGTGCCAGCAGTTACGTACAGGGGGCGCACTATGGCTACACCTTC.